This TCR beta chain appears in the sequencing data of a study of post-analysis software for immune sequencing data. To note about this clonotype: What it binds is unknown. One end of the junction does not line up with germline, which may come from a read error.

Germline CDR1 reads SGHRS; CDR2 reads YFSETQ. The CDR3 length is 13 residues. Whole-study results and caveats: When patients were compared with controls, about 5 TRBV segments were more frequent, TRBV5-6, TRBV5-1 and TRBV20-1 among them.

Each TCR beta cDNA library carried unique molecular identifiers. TCRdb fed the PCR reads into MiXCR, producing one record per CDR3 protein. The sample yields more than 450,000 distinct CDR3 sequences, around a third seen once. The receptor's source is a girl aged 2-17 years with multiple sclerosis. This chain links TRBV5-1 with TRBJ2-1; D tentatively fits TRBD1 or TRBD2 (5 bases each). Sequences were obtained from blood. CDR3: CAGSLRGADEQFF. As DNA, the CDR3 is TGCGCCGGCAGCTTGAGAGGGGCGGATGAGCAGTTCTTC.